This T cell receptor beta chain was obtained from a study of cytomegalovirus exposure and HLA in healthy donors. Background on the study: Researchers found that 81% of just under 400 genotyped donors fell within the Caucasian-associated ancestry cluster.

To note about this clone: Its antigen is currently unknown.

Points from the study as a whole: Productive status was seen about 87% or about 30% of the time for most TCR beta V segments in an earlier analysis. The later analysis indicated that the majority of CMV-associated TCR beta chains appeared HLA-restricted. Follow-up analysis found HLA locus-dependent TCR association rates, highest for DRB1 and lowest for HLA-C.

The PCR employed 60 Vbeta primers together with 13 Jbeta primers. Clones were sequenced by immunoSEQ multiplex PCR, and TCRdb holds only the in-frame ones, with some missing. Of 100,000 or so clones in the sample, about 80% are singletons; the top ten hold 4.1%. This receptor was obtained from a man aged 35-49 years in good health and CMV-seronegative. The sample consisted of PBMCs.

CDR3 sequence: CASSASRDRGNGYTF. CDR3 DNA sequence: TGTGCCAGCAGTGCCTCACGGGACAGGGGTAATGGCTACACCTTC. The rearrangement uses TRBV2 and TRBJ1-2, with 10 positions matching TRBD1. CDR3 length: 15 residues. In germline, CDR1 is SNHLY, CDR2 FYNNEI. V was pared by 4 bases and J by 6 bases, with 8 bases of the junction left unmatched. The full variable domain, in which reference TRBV2 and TRBJ1-2 provide the parts outside the CDR3, is EPEVTQTPSHQVTQMGQEVILRCVPISNHLYFYWYRQILGQKVEFLVSFYNNEISEKSEIFDDQFSVERPDGSNFTLKIRSTKLEDSAMYFCASSASRDRGNGYTFGSGTRLTVV.